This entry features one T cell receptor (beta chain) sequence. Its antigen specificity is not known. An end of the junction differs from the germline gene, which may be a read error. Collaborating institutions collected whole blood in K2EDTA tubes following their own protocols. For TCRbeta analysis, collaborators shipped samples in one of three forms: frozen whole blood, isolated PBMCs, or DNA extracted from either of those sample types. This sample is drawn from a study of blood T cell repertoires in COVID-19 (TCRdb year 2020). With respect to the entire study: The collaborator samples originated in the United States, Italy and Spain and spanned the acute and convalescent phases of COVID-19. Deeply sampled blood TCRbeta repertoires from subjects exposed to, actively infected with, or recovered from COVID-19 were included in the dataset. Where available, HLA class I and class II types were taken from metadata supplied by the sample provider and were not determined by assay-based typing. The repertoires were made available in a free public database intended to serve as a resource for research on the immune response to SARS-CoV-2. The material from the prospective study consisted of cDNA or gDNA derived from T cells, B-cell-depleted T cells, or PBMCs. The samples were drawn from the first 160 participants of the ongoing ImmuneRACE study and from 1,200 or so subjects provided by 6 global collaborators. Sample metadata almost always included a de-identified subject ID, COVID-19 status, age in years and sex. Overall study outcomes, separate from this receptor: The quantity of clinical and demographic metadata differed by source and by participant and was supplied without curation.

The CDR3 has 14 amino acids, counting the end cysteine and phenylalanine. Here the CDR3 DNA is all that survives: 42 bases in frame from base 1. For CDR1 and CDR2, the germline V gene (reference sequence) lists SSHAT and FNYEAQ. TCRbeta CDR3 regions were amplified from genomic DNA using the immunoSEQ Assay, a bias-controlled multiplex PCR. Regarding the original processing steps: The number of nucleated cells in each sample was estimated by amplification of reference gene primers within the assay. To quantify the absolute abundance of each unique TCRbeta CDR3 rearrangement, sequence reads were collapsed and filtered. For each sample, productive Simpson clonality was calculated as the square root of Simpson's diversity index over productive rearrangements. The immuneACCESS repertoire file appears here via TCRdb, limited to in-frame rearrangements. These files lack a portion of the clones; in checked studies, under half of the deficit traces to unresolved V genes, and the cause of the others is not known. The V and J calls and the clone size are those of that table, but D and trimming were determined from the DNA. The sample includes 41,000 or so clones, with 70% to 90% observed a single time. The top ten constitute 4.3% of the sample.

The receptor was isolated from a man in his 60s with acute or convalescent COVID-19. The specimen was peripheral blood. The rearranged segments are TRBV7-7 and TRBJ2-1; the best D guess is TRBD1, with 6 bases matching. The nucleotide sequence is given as TGTGCTAGCAGCTTAAATCCAGGGGCTAATGAGCAGTTCTTC. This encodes CASSLNPGANEQFF. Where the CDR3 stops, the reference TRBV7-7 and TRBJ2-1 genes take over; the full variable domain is GAGVSQSPRYKVTKRGQDVTLRCDPISSHATLYWYQQALGQGPEFLTYFNYEAQPDKSGLPSDRFSAERPEGSISTLTIQRTEQRDSAMYRCASSLNPGANEQFFGPGTRLTVL.